These T cell receptor beta chains were read from a single sample in a study of blood T cell repertoires in COVID-19. Clones were sequenced by immunoSEQ multiplex PCR, and TCRdb holds only the in-frame ones, with some missing. The sample carries 320,000 or so clones, around nine tenths recorded once. The specimen was PBMCs or T cells enriched from blood (not recorded which). All receptors derive from a man aged 55 to 69 who had recovered from COVID-19. CDR3s include the opening cysteine and the closing phenylalanine or tryptophan. The D gene is left open where the match is weak.

CASSPFLAGGPDTQYF	TRBD2	TRBV18
CASNTIQGNTEAFF	.	TRBV7-9
CASSQERGGLAGQRTDTQYF	TRBD2	TRBV4-1
CASRRPIAGAHYEQYF	TRBD2	TRBV28
CATRGTSGSTDTQYF	TRBD2	TRBV24-1
CASSVQEGASSPLHF	TRBD1	TRBV18
CATSDTTSGGYNEQFF	TRBD2	TRBV24-1
CASSVAAGGESQYF	.	TRBV2
CASSLSGYEQFF	.	TRBV28
CASSGGVDYEQYF	TRBD2	TRBV18
CASSVEGTNTDTQYF	TRBD2	TRBV2
CASSFLRGARTGELFF	.	TRBV7-9
CASSLAGLFNEQFF	.	TRBV11-3
CASSIRGGNQPQHF	.	TRBV19
CASSITGTGPGNTIYF	TRBD1	TRBV19
CASSPEASGVTDTQYF	TRBD2	TRBV5-4
CASSRRGWEGRNQRSSYNEQFF	TRBD2	TRBV7-9
CASHGVTYEQYF	.	TRBV28
CASSQDSTLRDTEAFF	.	TRBV3-1/TRBV3-2
CASSPYWTSGRSGTDTQYF	TRBD2	TRBV7-9
CASSGVTLGFF	.	TRBV6-2/TRBV6-3
CASSLPGTTDTQYF	.	TRBV7-3